Listed below are T cell receptor beta chains from one sample, sequenced in a study of control samples from healthy donors and cancer patients. Produced via immunoSEQ multiplex PCR; TCRdb's table is partial and in-frame only. The repertoire holds approximately 100,000 clones, with about 83% as singletons. Sequencing used blood. The receptors were sampled from a woman in her 40s in good health. The CDR3 runs from the conserved cysteine through the conserved F or W. The order of the fields is clone size, J gene, D gene, V gene, CDR3 protein, CDR3 DNA. A D gene is named only where the DNA matches it firmly. Clone size is not always given. Where it is, it says once, few, many or a class for expanded clones.

size: NA
J: TRBJ2-1
D: NA
V: TRBV2
CDR3: CASSEYGFSYNEQFF
DNA: TGTGCCAGCAGTGAGTATGGTTTTTCCTACAATGAGCAGTTCTTC

size: NA
J: TRBJ2-3
D: TRBD1
V: TRBV9
CDR3: CASSGGQGVSTDTQYF
DNA: TGTGCCAGCAGCGGGGGACAGGGGGTTAGCACAGATACGCAGTATTTT

size: NA
J: TRBJ1-1
D: TRBD1
V: TRBV9
CDR3: CASSPRTGSGTEAFF
DNA: TGTGCCAGCAGCCCGAGGACAGGGAGTGGAACTGAAGCTTTCTTT

size: NA
J: TRBJ1-1
D: TRBD1
V: TRBV4-3
CDR3: CASSQDDRVGSEAFF
DNA: TGCGCCAGCAGCCAAGATGACAGGGTGGGCTCCGAAGCTTTCTTT

size: NA
J: TRBJ1-2
D: NA
V: TRBV7-8
CDR3: CASSLVGIGGYTF
DNA: TGTGCCAGCAGCTTAGTAGGTATAGGTGGCTACACCTTC

size: once
J: TRBJ2-1
D: TRBD2
V: TRBV6-5
CDR3: CASSYSRGGRYNEQFF
DNA: TGTGCCAGCAGTTACTCACGGGGGGGAAGATACAATGAGCAGTTCTTC

size: NA
J: TRBJ1-1
D: NA
V: TRBV27
CDR3: CASSLSRMNTEAFF
DNA: TGTGCCAGCAGTTTATCCCGAATGAACACTGAAGCTTTCTTT

size: NA
J: TRBJ1-3
D: NA
V: TRBV6-6
CDR3: CASSSERLSGNTIYF
DNA: TGTGCCAGCAGTTCAGAGAGGTTGTCCGGAAACACCATATATTTT

size: few
J: TRBJ2-3
D: NA
V: TRBV6-5
CDR3: CASSRTGTDTQYF
DNA: TGTGCCAGCAGCCGCACAGGGACAGATACGCAGTATTTT

size: NA
J: TRBJ1-2
D: TRBD1
V: TRBV10-1
CDR3: CASSTGDQGYTF
DNA: TGCGCCAGCAGTACAGGGGATCAAGGCTACACCTTC

size: NA
J: TRBJ1-4
D: NA
V: TRBV4-3
CDR3: CASSQEVRRNEKLFF
DNA: TGCGCCAGCAGCCAAGAAGTCCGACGCAATGAAAAACTGTTTTTT

size: NA
J: TRBJ1-2
D: NA
V: TRBV7-8
CDR3: CASSFRGGYGYTF
DNA: TGTGCCAGCAGCTTCAGGGGAGGCTATGGCTACACCTTC

size: NA
J: TRBJ1-5
D: NA
V: TRBV19
CDR3: CASRAGRNSNQPQHF
DNA: TGTGCCAGTAGGGCGGGACGGAATAGCAATCAGCCCCAGCATTTT

size: NA
J: TRBJ2-5
D: NA
V: TRBV4-1
CDR3: CASSQDLSTKETQYF
DNA: TGCGCCAGCAGCCAAGATCTTTCGACCAAAGAGACCCAGTACTTC

size: NA
J: TRBJ2-1
D: NA
V: TRBV9
CDR3: CASSGTVFSYNEQFF
DNA: TGTGCCAGCAGCGGGACAGTCTTCTCCTACAATGAGCAGTTCTTC

size: NA
J: TRBJ1-6
D: TRBD1
V: TRBV18
CDR3: CASSFAGTGGSPLHF
DNA: TGTGCCAGCTCATTCGCCGGGACAGGGGGTTCACCCCTCCACTTT

size: NA
J: TRBJ2-7
D: NA
V: TRBV30
CDR3: CAWSVGGRNEQYF
DNA: TGTGCCTGGAGTGTGGGGGGGCGTAACGAGCAGTACTTC

size: NA
J: TRBJ1-5
D: NA
V: TRBV7-9
CDR3: CASAMTDQPQHF
DNA: TGTGCCAGCGCCATGACAGACCAGCCCCAGCATTTT

size: NA
J: TRBJ1-2
D: NA
V: TRBV2
CDR3: CASSPQGYPGYGYTF
DNA: TGTGCCAGCAGCCCCCAGGGTTATCCAGGCTATGGCTACACCTTC

size: NA
J: TRBJ1-2
D: NA
V: TRBV4-1
CDR3: CASSQEGRGLLGGYTF
DNA: TGCGCCAGCAGCCAAGAAGGGCGGGGGCTCTTGGGGGGCTACACCTTC

size: NA
J: TRBJ2-3
D: NA
V: TRBV18
CDR3: CASSPLTGSSTDTQYF
DNA: TGTGCCAGCTCACCACTAACAGGGTCTAGCACAGATACGCAGTATTTT

size: few
J: TRBJ2-2
D: NA
V: TRBV18
CDR3: CASSPLDTGELFF
DNA: TGTGCCAGCTCACCACTCGACACCGGGGAGCTGTTTTTT

size: few
J: TRBJ2-2
D: TRBD2
V: TRBV4-3
CDR3: CASSQDPLAAGGTGELFF
DNA: TGCGCCAGCAGCCAAGATCCCCTTGCTGCGGGGGGCACCGGGGAGCTGTTTTTT

size: NA
J: TRBJ1-1
D: TRBD1
V: TRBV5-5
CDR3: CASFGQATEAFF
DNA: TGTGCCAGTTTCGGACAGGCCACTGAAGCTTTCTTT

size: NA
J: TRBJ2-6
D: NA
V: TRBV6-2/TRBV6-3
CDR3: CASTPGGRGSGANVLTF
DNA: TGTGCCAGCACCCCCGGGGGCCGGGGATCTGGGGCCAACGTCCTGACTTTC

size: NA
J: TRBJ1-2
D: NA
V: TRBV9
CDR3: CASSARLETGSSYGYTF
DNA: TGTGCCAGCAGCGCACGATTAGAAACAGGGAGTTCCTATGGCTACACCTTC

size: NA
J: TRBJ2-7
D: TRBD2
V: TRBV5-8
CDR3: CASSLDGGGITYEQYF
DNA: TGTGCCAGCAGCTTGGATGGCGGGGGGATAACCTACGAGCAGTACTTC

size: NA
J: TRBJ1-1
D: NA
V: TRBV27
CDR3: CASSFWGGEAFF
DNA: TGTGCCAGCAGTTTTTGGGGTGGTGAAGCTTTCTTT

size: NA
J: TRBJ2-3
D: NA
V: TRBV14
CDR3: CASSQGPGLQKGADTQYF
DNA: TGTGCCAGCAGCCAAGGACCAGGGCTCCAAAAGGGTGCAGATACGCAGTATTTT

size: NA
J: TRBJ2-1
D: NA
V: TRBV7-9
CDR3: CASSLAPWENNEQFF
DNA: TGTGCCAGCAGCTTAGCGCCATGGGAGAACAATGAGCAGTTCTTC

size: NA
J: TRBJ2-5
D: TRBD2
V: TRBV18
CDR3: CASSPYPAGASGTQYF
DNA: TGTGCCAGCTCACCATATCCAGCGGGGGCCTCCGGGACCCAGTACTTC

size: NA
J: TRBJ2-7
D: TRBD2
V: TRBV6-2/TRBV6-3
CDR3: CASRPPGLADISYEQYF
DNA: TGTGCCAGCAGGCCTCCGGGACTAGCGGATATCTCCTACGAGCAGTACTTC

size: NA
J: TRBJ2-7
D: TRBD2
V: TRBV6-5
CDR3: CASTTQAGGLGEQYF
DNA: TGTGCCAGCACCACACAAGCGGGGGGGCTAGGCGAGCAGTACTTC

size: NA
J: TRBJ2-7
D: NA
V: TRBV18
CDR3: CASSLPLGEQYF
DNA: TGTGCCAGCTCACTCCCCCTTGGCGAGCAGTACTTC

size: NA
J: TRBJ1-2
D: NA
V: TRBV5-1
CDR3: CASSLAVRLNGYTF
DNA: TGCGCCAGCAGCTTGGCTGTCAGGCTCAATGGCTACACCTTC

size: NA
J: TRBJ2-1
D: NA
V: TRBV24-1
CDR3: CATSDSRSTRYNEQFF
DNA: TGTGCCACCAGTGATTCCCGTAGCACCAGGTACAATGAGCAGTTCTTC

size: once
J: TRBJ1-2
D: TRBD1
V: TRBV18
CDR3: CASSPRQGENYGYTF
DNA: TGTGCCAGCTCACCAAGACAGGGTGAAAACTATGGCTACACCTTC

size: NA
J: TRBJ2-6
D: NA
V: TRBV6-5
CDR3: CASTIGGSGANVLTF
DNA: TGTGCCAGCACAATCGGGGGTTCTGGGGCCAACGTCCTGACTTTC

size: NA
J: TRBJ2-7
D: NA
V: TRBV15
CDR3: CATRVPSSNEQYF
DNA: TGTGCCACCAGAGTACCGTCAAGTAACGAGCAGTACTTC

size: NA
J: TRBJ1-2
D: NA
V: TRBV7-2
CDR3: CASSLGTNYGYTF
DNA: TGTGCCAGCAGCTTAGGGACTAACTATGGCTACACCTTC

size: NA
J: TRBJ2-2
D: TRBD1
V: TRBV19
CDR3: CASRTGQGNTGELFF
DNA: TGTGCCAGTAGGACGGGACAGGGAAACACCGGGGAGCTGTTTTTT

size: once
J: TRBJ1-1
D: NA
V: TRBV27
CDR3: CASSLKAGSNTEAFF
DNA: TGTGCCAGCAGTTTAAAGGCAGGTTCGAACACTGAAGCTTTCTTT

size: NA
J: TRBJ1-2
D: NA
V: TRBV7-9
CDR3: CASSLDFYGYTF
DNA: TGTGCCAGCAGCTTAGACTTCTATGGCTACACCTTC

size: NA
J: TRBJ2-7
D: TRBD1
V: TRBV27
CDR3: CASRKTTGTGSYEQYF
DNA: TGTGCCAGCAGGAAAACGACCGGGACAGGGTCCTACGAGCAGTACTTC

size: NA
J: TRBJ2-4
D: NA
V: TRBV6-2/TRBV6-3
CDR3: CASSQTTKGSLAKNIQYF
DNA: TGTGCCAGCAGCCAGACAACCAAGGGTTCACTAGCCAAAAACATTCAGTACTTC

size: NA
J: TRBJ1-1
D: NA
V: TRBV6-2/TRBV6-3
CDR3: CASSYGGSGEAFF
DNA: TGTGCCAGCAGTTACGGTGGGTCAGGTGAAGCTTTCTTT

size: few
J: TRBJ2-7
D: NA
V: TRBV11-3
CDR3: CASSLGQVYEQYF
DNA: TGTGCCAGCAGCTTAGGACAGGTCTACGAGCAGTACTTC

size: NA
J: TRBJ1-5
D: NA
V: TRBV6-5
CDR3: CASSLGGEGNQPQHF
DNA: TGTGCCAGCAGCCTTGGCGGGGAAGGCAATCAGCCCCAGCATTTT

size: NA
J: TRBJ2-3
D: NA
V: TRBV24-1
CDR3: CATSELAVDTQYF
DNA: TGTGCCACCAGTGAACTCGCAGTGGATACGCAGTATTTT

size: NA
J: TRBJ2-7
D: NA
V: TRBV6-2/TRBV6-3
CDR3: CASSYDILVEQYF
DNA: TGTGCCAGCAGTTACGATATCTTGGTCGAGCAGTACTTC

size: NA
J: TRBJ1-6
D: NA
V: TRBV27
CDR3: CASSLVGRSYNSPLHF
DNA: TGTGCCAGCAGTTTAGTAGGGAGGTCCTATAATTCACCCCTCCACTTT

size: NA
J: TRBJ2-1
D: NA
V: TRBV6-4
CDR3: CASSLESYNEQFF
DNA: TGTGCCAGCAGTTTGGAAAGCTACAATGAGCAGTTCTTC

size: NA
J: TRBJ2-7
D: TRBD1
V: TRBV12-5
CDR3: CASGLVMGTGVDEQYF
DNA: TGTGCTAGTGGTTTGGTAATGGGGACAGGGGTTGACGAGCAGTACTTC

size: once
J: TRBJ2-1
D: NA
V: TRBV5-5
CDR3: CASSRAGTSYNEQFF
DNA: TGTGCCAGCAGCAGAGCCGGGACGTCCTACAATGAGCAGTTCTTC

size: few
J: TRBJ1-2
D: NA
V: TRBV10-1
CDR3: CASRKREAGYTF
DNA: TGCGCCAGCAGGAAAAGGGAGGCTGGCTACACCTTC

size: NA
J: TRBJ2-6
D: TRBD1
V: TRBV19
CDR3: CASEGAFGSGANVLTF
DNA: TGTGCCAGCGAGGGGGCGTTCGGATCCGGGGCCAACGTCCTGACTTTC

size: few
J: TRBJ2-1
D: TRBD2
V: TRBV19
CDR3: CASSSRGVAGINEQFF
DNA: TGTGCCAGTAGTAGTCGGGGAGTAGCGGGGATCAATGAGCAGTTCTTC

size: NA
J: TRBJ2-3
D: TRBD1
V: TRBV7-2
CDR3: CASSLGDSKYF
DNA: TGTGCCAGCAGCTTAGGGGACAGCAAGTATTTT

size: few
J: TRBJ2-4
D: NA
V: TRBV11-3
CDR3: CASSRDGIAKNIQYF
DNA: TGTGCCAGCAGCCGCGACGGAATAGCCAAAAACATTCAGTACTTC